This entry lists 18 T cell receptor beta chains sequenced from one sample in a study of blood T cell repertoires in COVID-19. Repertoires were generated with immunoSEQ multiplex PCR, while TCRdb's copy carries only in-frame clones and drops some. The sample has roughly 100,000 clones; approximately 80% are singletons. Material for sequencing was peripheral blood. The receptors shown here come from a man older than 75 with COVID-19, enrolled during active disease.

This sequence joins TRBV19 and TRBJ1-5; tentative D call: TRBD1 (6 bases). CDR1 and CDR2 from the germline V gene are LNHDA and SQIVND (reference sequence). Trimming removed 10 bases from V and 4 bases from J, with 14 bases in between. The CDR3 loop spans 13 amino acids. Here the CDR3 DNA reads TGTGCCACCGCGGACAGATCTAATCAGCCCCAGCATTTT. Translating it yields CATADRSNQPQHF.

The rearrangement links TRBV21-1 to TRBJ2-7; the table's D call, TRBD1, was not checked against the DNA. TRBV21-1 is a documented pseudogene. The CDR3 consists of 16 residues. The DNA for the CDR3 is TGTGCCAGCAGAGCAAAGACGGGACAGGACACTTACGAGCAGTACTTC. This sequence encodes CASRAKTGQDTYEQYF.

Only one count was recorded for this clone. The J gene is TRBJ1-6, the V gene TRBV7-6; D gene unclear. V lost 0 bases to trimming and J lost 6 bases, with 9 bases between them. Germline V gene sequence: CDR1 SGHVS, CDR2 FNYEAQ. This CDR3 has 15 amino acids. In DNA, the CDR3 is TGTGCCAGCAGCTTAGCGAGCGGATTTAATTCACCCCTCCACTTT. Its protein is CASSLASGFNSPLHF. The full variable domain, its missing parts supplied by reference TRBV7-6 and TRBJ1-6, is GAGVSQSPRYKVTKRGQDVALRCDPISGHVSLYWYRQALGQGPEFLTYFNYEAQQDKSGLPNDRFSAERPEGSISTLTIQRTEQRDSAMYRCASSLASGFNSPLHFGNGTRLTVT.

This clone was seen only once. V gene TRBV18 combines with J gene TRBJ2-7; 7 nucleotides align to TRBD1. The CDR3 contains 15 residues. Germline V gene sequence: CDR1 KGHSH, CDR2 LQKENI. Trimming cost V 4 bases and J 2 bases; bases outside gene matches: 8. The CDR3 nucleotides read TGTGCCAGCTCACAATCGCCGGGACAGACCTACGAGCAGTACTTC. Its translation: CASSQSPGQTYEQYF. Based on the CDR3 plus reference TRBV18 and TRBJ2-7, the full variable domain is NAGVMQNPRHLVRRRGQEARLRCSPMKGHSHVYWYRQLPEEGLKFMVYLQKENIIDESGMPKERFSAEFPKEGPSILRIQQVVRGDSAAYFCASSQSPGQTYEQYFGPGTRLTVT.

The V call is TRBV18, the J call TRBJ1-1, with a possible D match to TRBD1 (6 bases). V dropped 3 bases and J dropped 10 bases, with 15 bases sitting between them. The germline V gene encodes CDR1 KGHSH and CDR2 LQKENI. There are 13 residues in the CDR3. The CDR3 DNA reads TGTGCCAGCTCACCGGGGGACACGCTACCAGCTTTCTTT. Its protein is CASSPGDTLPAFF.

V usage is TRBV27 and J usage is TRBJ2-1, with 11 bases matching TRBD2. The J segment lost 4 bases and the V segment lost 4 bases, leaving 9 bases of the junction unmatched. This CDR3 region has 17 residues. Germline V gives CDR1 MNHEY, CDR2 SMNVEV (reference sequence). The CDR3 sequence: CASSSPYLAGGYNEQFF. The CDR3 region has the DNA TGTGCCAGCAGTTCACCCTATCTAGCGGGAGGATACAATGAGCAGTTCTTC.

The chain couples TRBV25-1 to TRBJ1-6; weak D call: TRBD1 (6 bases). Germline V gene sequence: CDR1 MGHDK, CDR2 SYGVNS. Trimming pared 8 bases from V and 9 bases from J, leaving 17 bases between. CDR3 length: 14 amino acids. The CDR3 spells CASARTDRASPLHF. CDR3 sequence (DNA): TGTGCCAGCGCCCGGACAGATCGGGCTTCACCCCTCCACTTT.

The chain is built from TRBV5-5 and TRBJ2-7; D is undetermined. The germline gives CDR1 SGHKS, CDR2 YYEKEE (reference sequence). Trimming took 0 bases from V and 2 from J, leaving 12 bases between them. There are 15 residues in the CDR3. The CDR3 region is CASSLDIDLAYEQYF. CDR3 sequence (DNA): TGTGCCAGCAGCTTGGATATCGACCTAGCCTACGAGCAGTACTTC.

This clone was found a few times. The chain has TRBV4-2 and TRBJ2-7; 12 bases are a match to TRBD2. V dropped 3 bases and J dropped 1; count of bases not matched to a gene: 1. Germline V CDR1 and CDR2: LGHNA, YNFKEQ. The CDR3 spans 15 residues. In DNA, the CDR3 is TGTGCCAGCAGCCAGACTAGCGGGAGTTCCTACGAGCAGTACTTC. The encoded protein is CASSQTSGSSYEQYF.

The gene calls are TRBV27 and TRBJ2-7, with TRBD2 as a possible D gene (6 bases). The CDR3 covers 17 residues. Trimming pared 6 bases from V and 1 base from J, leaving 22 bases between. Germline lookup yields CDR1 MNHEY and CDR2 SMNVEV (reference sequence). Written as DNA, the CDR3 is TGTGCCAGCAGAGAGGAGGGCCAGGGCCACCTTTCCTACGAGCAGTACTTC. Translating gives CASREEGQGHLSYEQYF.

This rearrangement joins TRBV7-2 to TRBJ2-3; D perhaps matches TRBD2 (6 bases). This CDR3 comprises 18 residues. Germline assignment: CDR1 SGHTA and CDR2 FQGNSA. The ends were cut back, 6 bases at V and 0 bases at J, with 22 bases in the middle. CDR3 sequence reads: CASRPGLGKTTSTDTQYF. For the CDR3, the DNA is TGTGCCAGCAGACCGGGACTCGGAAAGACCACTAGCACAGATACGCAGTATTTT.

The genes are TRBV7-3 and TRBJ2-1; D might be TRBD2 (5 bases). CDR3 length equals 15 residues. V was trimmed by 0 bases and J by 6 bases, leaving 12 bases between them. Germline values: CDR1 SGHTA, CDR2 FQGTGA. The CDR3 coding sequence is TGTGCCAGCAGCTTAACTCAACTAGATGGCAATGAGCAGTTCTTC. This encodes CASSLTQLDGNEQFF.

V is TRBV29-1 and J is TRBJ2-3, with 10 nucleotides matching TRBD2. The V gene's germline CDR1 is SQVTM and CDR2 ANQGSEA. Unmatched junction bases numbered 15, after V lost 6 bases and J lost 6 bases. The CDR3 runs 16 residues. The CDR3, as DNA: TGCAGCGTGACAATAGAAACTAGCGGGGTTGGGGATACGCAGTATTTT. It translates to CSVTIETSGVGDTQYF.

The chain carries TRBV10-2 and TRBJ1-2; no definite D call. CDR1 is WSHSY, CDR2 SAAADI, per germline. Trimming shortened V by 3 bases and J by 1 base, and 6 bases separated the two germline ends. CDR3 length equals 13 residues. The CDR3 spells CASSEGVNYGYTF. The DNA for the CDR3 is TGCGCCAGCAGTGAAGGAGTTAACTATGGCTACACCTTC.

The chain employs TRBV11-2 and TRBJ2-1; 11 nucleotides match TRBD2. Germline lookup yields CDR1 SGHAT and CDR2 FQNNGV. The CDR3 runs 17 residues. The junction had 11 bases not matched to a gene; V was cut back by 2 bases and J by 8 bases. Here the CDR3 reads CASSLSWLAGGLDEQFF. In nucleotides, the CDR3 is TGTGCCAGCAGCTTATCGTGGCTAGCGGGAGGCCTGGATGAGCAGTTCTTC.

The chain has TRBV5-4 and TRBJ2-5; 11 bases fit TRBD2. Looked up from germline, CDR1 is SGHNT and CDR2 is YYREEE (reference sequence). J lost 5 bases, V lost 0 bases, and 3 bases had no gene match. This CDR3 has 15 amino acids. The CDR3 sequence: CASSLALAGAETQYF. The CDR3 DNA follows: TGTGCCAGCAGCTTGGCACTAGCGGGAGCTGAGACCCAGTACTTC.

The rearrangement joins TRBV7-2 to TRBJ2-1, with D perhaps matching TRBD2 (7 bases). Germline V gene data show CDR1 as SGHTA and CDR2 as FQGNSA. The CDR3 runs to 16 residues. V was trimmed by 5 bases and J by 4 bases, leaving 18 bases between them. The CDR3 reads CASSINLGGRYNEQFF. For the CDR3, the DNA is TGTGCCAGCAGCATAAATCTCGGGGGGCGTTACAATGAGCAGTTCTTC.

J is TRBJ1-1 and V is TRBV6-2 or TRBV6-3; unclear D gene. Germline CDR1 MNHEY, CDR2 SVGEGT. Trimming cost V 0 bases and J 4 bases, with 12 bases left between them. This CDR3 is built from 15 residues. The CDR3 nucleotides are TGTGCCAGCAGTTACTCTAGTCCTCGGAGCACTGAAGCTTTCTTT. It translates to CASSYSSPRSTEAFF.